Below, 3 T cell receptor beta chains from the same sample are listed, as sequenced in a study of shared clonotypes between healthy human individuals. The table came from immunoSEQ multiplex PCR; TCRdb's copy has only in-frame clones and leaves some out. The sample shows more than 550,000 clones, about 91% of them seen only once. Naive-designated CD8 cells lacked CD45RO, were positively enriched for CCR7, and omitted terminally differentiated effector memory CD45RA+ cells. Sequenced input: naive CD8+ T cells sorted from blood. These receptors came from a man under 40 in good health.

As concerns this clone: A read error may account for a junction end that differs from germline. The gene calls are TRBV6-1 and TRBJ2-1; D unclear. The CDR3 spans 15 residues. CDR1 and CDR2 from the germline V gene are MNHNS and SASEGT. The CDR3 here is CASSVKRVSSNEQFF. The CDR3 nucleotides read TGTGCCAGCAGTGTTAAGAGAGTTTCCTCCAATGAGCAGTTCTTC.

The chain employs TRBV7-2 and TRBJ1-5; the D is unclear. This CDR3 region has 14 residues. Between the trimmed V and J ends, which lost 2 bases and 6 bases, there was a span of 11 bases. The V gene's germline CDR1 is SGHTA and CDR2 FQGNSA. The CDR3 nucleotides read TGTGCCAGCAGCTTATTGGGTGGGTTTCAGCCCCAGCATTTT. This gives the protein CASSLLGGFQPQHF.

The chain recombines TRBV4-3 with TRBJ2-7, with D uncertain. The V end lost 1 base, the J end lost 2 bases, and 21 bases lay between the germline ends. In germline, CDR1 is LGHNA, CDR2 YSLEER. The CDR3 consists of 18 residues. CDR3 in amino acids: CASSQGIGEPTLTYEQYF. The CDR3 nucleotides are TGCGCCAGCAGCCAAGGAATAGGCGAGCCGACCTTAACCTACGAGCAGTACTTC.